Sequencing of this T cell receptor beta chain was carried out in a study of blood T cell repertoires in COVID-19. Whole-study context: There were acute and convalescent COVID-19 samples, and they came from the United States, Italy and Spain.

The ends were cut back, 6 bases at V and 4 bases at J, with 10 bases in the middle. The CDR3 contains 11 residues. Germline V gene sequence: CDR1 DFQATT, CDR2 SNEGSKA (reference sequence). The authors' processing: How many nucleated cells were present was estimated from reference gene primer amplification. Method: immunoSEQ multiplex PCR; TCRdb's copy keeps in-frame clones and lacks some. V, J and clone size derive from that table, while D and trimming were established from the DNA sequence. The sample consists of 45,000 to 65,000 clones, around 80% of them appearing once. This receptor was taken from a man aged 55 to 70 with acute or convalescent COVID-19. V is TRBV20-1 and J is TRBJ2-7, with D maybe TRBD2 (5 bases). The specimen sequenced was peripheral blood. CDR3 in DNA: TGCAGTGCCAGGACTGGGTACGAGCAGTACTTC. As protein: CSARTGYEQYF.